Listed below are T cell receptor beta chains from one sample, sequenced in a study of T cell repertoires in cytomegalovirus infection. For these TCRs, the target antigens are not known. From the reads, TCRdb called clonotypes with MiXCR, one entry per CDR3 protein. Of under 200,000 distinct CDR3 sequences in the sample, about 22% are singletons; the top ten hold 25%. The material sequenced was CD8+ T cells from cultured PBMCs, taken from culture after CMV antigen stimulation. These receptors originate from a human donor in good health (CMV status not recorded). Some clones in this sample may be carry-over from other donors' samples. Both conserved end residues are part of each CDR3. The order of the fields is V gene, J gene, CDR3 protein.

v_call: TRBV12-3/TRBV12-4
j_call: TRBJ1-1
cdr3_aa: CASTDHTEAFF

v_call: TRBV27
j_call: TRBJ1-5
cdr3_aa: CASSLSRGNQPQHF

v_call: TRBV12-3/TRBV12-4
j_call: TRBJ1-2
cdr3_aa: CASSPGMLYGYTF

v_call: TRBV12-3/TRBV12-4
j_call: TRBJ2-3
cdr3_aa: CASRESAWSTDTQYF

v_call: TRBV7-6
j_call: TRBJ2-2
cdr3_aa: CASSKGLAGGLTGELFF

v_call: TRBV7-9
j_call: TRBJ2-1
cdr3_aa: CASSPAETGTSSYNEQFF

v_call: TRBV12-3/TRBV12-4
j_call: TRBJ1-2
cdr3_aa: CASSMPGASGYTF

v_call: TRBV12-3/TRBV12-4
j_call: TRBJ1-1
cdr3_aa: CASSQTGTEAFF

v_call: TRBV19
j_call: TRBJ1-5
cdr3_aa: CASSYGQGPNQPQHF

v_call: TRBV7-2
j_call: TRBJ1-1
cdr3_aa: CASSLDEEGGMNTEAFF

v_call: TRBV7-9
j_call: TRBJ2-7
cdr3_aa: CASSAGTSINEQYF

v_call: TRBV5-1
j_call: TRBJ2-7
cdr3_aa: CASSQPTGLSYEQYF

v_call: TRBV6-2/TRBV6-3
j_call: TRBJ1-5
cdr3_aa: CASSYLNSNQPQHF

v_call: TRBV6-5
j_call: TRBJ2-5
cdr3_aa: CASSYSEGAGETQYF

v_call: TRBV7-2
j_call: TRBJ1-1
cdr3_aa: CASSSLMGTEAFF

v_call: TRBV7-6
j_call: TRBJ1-2
cdr3_aa: CASSPGQGPGYTF

v_call: TRBV15
j_call: TRBJ1-2
cdr3_aa: CATSSRQGNYGYTF

v_call: TRBV7-2
j_call: TRBJ2-3
cdr3_aa: CASSWPVTPPQYF

v_call: TRBV6-2/TRBV6-3
j_call: TRBJ2-3
cdr3_aa: CASSYGTSADTQYF

v_call: TRBV9
j_call: TRBJ2-7
cdr3_aa: CASSEGSAGRGEQYF

v_call: TRBV7-6
j_call: TRBJ1-1
cdr3_aa: CASSEGWDTEAFF

v_call: TRBV7-6
j_call: TRBJ1-2
cdr3_aa: CASSTGQVFYYGYTF

v_call: TRBV18
j_call: TRBJ2-7
cdr3_aa: CASSPGRFYEQYF

v_call: TRBV7-2
j_call: TRBJ2-7
cdr3_aa: CASSSDRGSYEQYF

v_call: TRBV27
j_call: TRBJ1-2
cdr3_aa: CASSFGTGGLGYTF

v_call: TRBV6-5
j_call: TRBJ1-2
cdr3_aa: CASSLGFGGFDYGYTF

v_call: TRBV11-2
j_call: TRBJ1-2
cdr3_aa: CASSLEFRLGYGYTF

v_call: TRBV7-2
j_call: TRBJ2-3
cdr3_aa: CASSLRRGGPNTQYF

v_call: TRBV7-9
j_call: TRBJ2-5
cdr3_aa: CASSPGLFLRETQYF

v_call: TRBV6-5
j_call: TRBJ2-4
cdr3_aa: CASSYRHFLAKNIQYF

v_call: TRBV7-2
j_call: TRBJ1-1
cdr3_aa: CASSLTRVNTEAFF

v_call: TRBV27
j_call: TRBJ2-1
cdr3_aa: CASKDSGGYNEQFF

v_call: TRBV12-3/TRBV12-4
j_call: TRBJ2-7
cdr3_aa: CASSGPYYEQYF

v_call: TRBV6-1
j_call: TRBJ2-7
cdr3_aa: CASGVRYEQYF

v_call: TRBV15
j_call: TRBJ1-5
cdr3_aa: CATSRDLGAGQPQHF

v_call: TRBV12-3/TRBV12-4
j_call: TRBJ1-2
cdr3_aa: CASSFPGHYGYTF

v_call: TRBV6-5
j_call: TRBJ1-4
cdr3_aa: CASSPDLGQSNEKLFF

v_call: TRBV2
j_call: TRBJ2-6
cdr3_aa: CASRRQYSGANVLTF

v_call: TRBV7-2
j_call: TRBJ2-7
cdr3_aa: CASSPGQGAYEQYF

v_call: TRBV7-9
j_call: TRBJ1-2
cdr3_aa: CASSPGQGARNGYTF

v_call: TRBV20-1
j_call: TRBJ1-1
cdr3_aa: CSARGTSEAFF

v_call: TRBV7-8
j_call: TRBJ1-2
cdr3_aa: CASSSVGWDGYTF

v_call: TRBV6-2/TRBV6-3
j_call: TRBJ1-2
cdr3_aa: CASSYGAGYGYTF

v_call: TRBV7-2
j_call: TRBJ2-5
cdr3_aa: CASSSRGVPAGLGEETQYF

v_call: TRBV7-8
j_call: TRBJ1-5
cdr3_aa: CASSPEGTINQPQHF

v_call: TRBV6-2/TRBV6-3
j_call: TRBJ1-2
cdr3_aa: CASSYSFSRQTYGYTF

v_call: TRBV29-1
j_call: TRBJ2-7
cdr3_aa: CSVASPSSREQYF

v_call: TRBV11-2
j_call: TRBJ2-2
cdr3_aa: CASSLVSGLAGGNKNTGELFF

v_call: TRBV27
j_call: TRBJ1-1
cdr3_aa: CASGPPGGTEAFF

v_call: TRBV7-2
j_call: TRBJ1-4
cdr3_aa: CASSIRTGVNEKLFF

v_call: TRBV7-8
j_call: TRBJ1-5
cdr3_aa: CASSLARGFSNQPQHF

v_call: TRBV7-8
j_call: TRBJ2-3
cdr3_aa: CASSLTGGITDTQYF

v_call: TRBV7-2
j_call: TRBJ1-2
cdr3_aa: CASSLAGEGALPNYGYTF

v_call: TRBV7-9
j_call: TRBJ2-6
cdr3_aa: CASSDRGVPGANVLTF

v_call: TRBV6-1
j_call: TRBJ1-5
cdr3_aa: CASRPYRDGVPQHF

v_call: TRBV7-6
j_call: TRBJ1-2
cdr3_aa: CASSLVPENYGYTF

v_call: TRBV6-5
j_call: TRBJ2-1
cdr3_aa: CASSSPPTGNNEQFF